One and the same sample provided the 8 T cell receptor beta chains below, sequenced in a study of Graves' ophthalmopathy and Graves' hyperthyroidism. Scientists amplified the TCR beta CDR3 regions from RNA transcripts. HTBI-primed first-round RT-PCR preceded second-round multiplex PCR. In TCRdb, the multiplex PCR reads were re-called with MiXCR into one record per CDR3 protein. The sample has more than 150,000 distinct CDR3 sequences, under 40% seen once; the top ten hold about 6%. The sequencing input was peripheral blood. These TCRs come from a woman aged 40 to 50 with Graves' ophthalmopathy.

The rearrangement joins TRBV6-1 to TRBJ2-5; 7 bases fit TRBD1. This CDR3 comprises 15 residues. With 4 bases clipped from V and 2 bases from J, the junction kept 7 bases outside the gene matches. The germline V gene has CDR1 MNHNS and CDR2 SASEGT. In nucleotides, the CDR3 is TGTGCCAGCAGTGTCCCAACAGGGGCTCAAGAGACCCAGTACTTC. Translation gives CASSVPTGAQETQYF.

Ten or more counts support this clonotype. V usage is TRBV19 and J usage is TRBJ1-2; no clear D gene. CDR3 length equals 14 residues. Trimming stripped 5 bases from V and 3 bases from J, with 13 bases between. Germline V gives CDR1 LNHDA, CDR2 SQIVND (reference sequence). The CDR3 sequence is CASSRPGFDYGYTF. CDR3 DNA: TGTGCCAGTAGTCGCCCGGGGTTCGACTATGGCTACACCTTC.

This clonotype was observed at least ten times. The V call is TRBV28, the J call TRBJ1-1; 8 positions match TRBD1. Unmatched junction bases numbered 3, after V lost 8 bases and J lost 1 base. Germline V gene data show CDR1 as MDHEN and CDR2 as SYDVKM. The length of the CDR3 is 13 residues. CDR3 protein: CASGQGTNTEAFF. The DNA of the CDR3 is TGTGCCAGCGGACAGGGTACGAACACTGAAGCTTTCTTT.

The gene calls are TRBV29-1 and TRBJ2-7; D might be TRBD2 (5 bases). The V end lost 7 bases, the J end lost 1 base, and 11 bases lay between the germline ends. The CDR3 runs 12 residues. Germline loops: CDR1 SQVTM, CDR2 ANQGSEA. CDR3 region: CSAGIGSYEQYF. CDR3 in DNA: TGCAGCGCCGGGATCGGGTCCTACGAGCAGTACTTC.

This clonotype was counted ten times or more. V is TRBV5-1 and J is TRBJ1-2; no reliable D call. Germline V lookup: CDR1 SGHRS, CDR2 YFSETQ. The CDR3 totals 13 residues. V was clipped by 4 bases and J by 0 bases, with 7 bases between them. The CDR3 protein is CASSPQPNYGYTF. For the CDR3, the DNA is TGCGCCAGCAGCCCACAGCCTAACTATGGCTACACCTTC. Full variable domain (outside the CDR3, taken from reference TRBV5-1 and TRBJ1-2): KAGVTQTPRYLIKTRGQQVTLSCSPISGHRSVSWYQQTPGQGLQFLFEYFSETQRNKGNFPGRFSGRQFSNSRSEMNVSTLELGDSALYLCASSPQPNYGYTFGSGTRLTVV.

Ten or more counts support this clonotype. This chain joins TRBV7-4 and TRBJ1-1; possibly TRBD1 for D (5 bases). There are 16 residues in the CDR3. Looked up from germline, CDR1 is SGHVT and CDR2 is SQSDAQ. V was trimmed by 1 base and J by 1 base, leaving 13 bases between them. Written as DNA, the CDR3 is TGTGCCAGCAGCTTAGTGGACCTGACAGAGAACACTGAAGCTTTCTTT. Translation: CASSLVDLTENTEAFF.

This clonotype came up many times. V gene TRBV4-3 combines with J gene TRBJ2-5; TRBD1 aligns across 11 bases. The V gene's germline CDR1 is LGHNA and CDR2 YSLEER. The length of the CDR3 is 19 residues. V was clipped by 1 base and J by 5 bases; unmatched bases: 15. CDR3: CASSQVLPPGTGGVETQYF. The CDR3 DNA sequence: TGCGCCAGCAGCCAAGTTTTACCTCCCGGGACAGGGGGAGTGGAGACCCAGTACTTC.

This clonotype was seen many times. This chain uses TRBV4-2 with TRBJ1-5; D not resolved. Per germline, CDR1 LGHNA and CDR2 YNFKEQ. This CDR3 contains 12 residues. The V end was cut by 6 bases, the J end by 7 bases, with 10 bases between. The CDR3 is CASSPELQPQHF. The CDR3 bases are TGTGCCAGCAGTCCCGAATTGCAGCCCCAGCATTTT.